Below, 10 T cell receptor beta chains from the same sample are listed, as sequenced in a study of OX40 agonist ivuxolimab in advanced cancers. Clones were read by immunoSEQ multiplex PCR, and TCRdb kept only the in-frame ones, dropping some. The sample shows more than 80,000 clones, more than 75% of them seen only once. The sample in question was CD4+ or CD8+ T cells sorted from blood, obtained in a trial of the OX40 agonist ivuxolimab. These receptors originate from an adult with an advanced solid tumor such as melanoma, head and neck, liver or kidney cancer.

The gene calls are TRBV27 and TRBJ1-4; D is undetermined. The CDR3 loop spans 13 amino acids. Trimming shortened V by 3 bases and J by 3 bases, and 5 bases separated the two germline ends. CDR1 MNHEY and CDR2 SMNVEV come from the germline V gene (reference sequence). The CDR3 reads CASSFQPNEKLFF. The CDR3 bases are TGTGCCAGCAGTTTCCAGCCTAATGAAAAACTGTTTTTT.

The rearrangement uses TRBV7-2 and TRBJ2-3, with 7 positions matching TRBD2. The germline V gene has CDR1 SGHTA and CDR2 FQGNSA. The V segment lost 3 bases and the J segment 0 bases; nucleotides outside the gene matches: 3. The CDR3 totals 15 residues. The DNA of the CDR3 is TGTGCCAGCAGCTTGTGGGGGGGGAGCACAGATACGCAGTATTTT. Its translation: CASSLWGGSTDTQYF.

This chain joins TRBV5-4 and TRBJ2-5; the match to TRBD1 covers 7 bases. V was pared by 4 bases and J by 1 base, with 1 base of the junction left unmatched. Germline CDR1 and CDR2: SGHNT and YYREEE (reference sequence). This CDR3 comprises 13 residues. The CDR3 protein is CASSGDSQETQYF. CDR3 nucleotide sequence: TGTGCCAGCAGCGGGGACAGCCAAGAGACCCAGTACTTC.

This clone was observed a few times. The chain has TRBV2 and TRBJ2-5; D gene uncertain. Trimming took off 4 bases at V and 3 bases at J, with 3 bases between the two ends. This CDR3 comprises 11 residues. Germline assignment: CDR1 SNHLY and CDR2 FYNNEI. Written as DNA, the CDR3 is TGTGCCAGCAGTGTAAAAGAGACCCAGTACTTC. Encoded protein: CASSVKETQYF. Filled out from reference TRBV2 and TRBJ2-5, the complete variable domain reads EPEVTQTPSHQVTQMGQEVILRCVPISNHLYFYWYRQILGQKVEFLVSFYNNEISEKSEIFDDQFSVERPDGSNFTLKIRSTKLEDSAMYFCASSVKETQYFGPGTRLLVL.

This chain connects TRBV5-1 to TRBJ2-5; tentative D call: TRBD1 (6 bases). Germline V gene sequence: CDR1 SGHRS, CDR2 YFSETQ. The V gene lost 1 base and the J gene lost 13 bases, with 20 bases spanning the gap. The CDR3 spans 14 residues. The CDR3, as DNA: TGCGCCAGCAGCTTGTTAACAGGGAAAAATATCAGGTACTTC. Encoded protein: CASSLLTGKNIRYF.

The chain links TRBV6-1 to TRBJ2-7; possible D gene TRBD1, 6 bases. The CDR3 is made up of 15 amino acids. Trimming took 1 base from V and 0 from J, leaving 10 bases between them. The germline V gene encodes CDR1 MNHNS and CDR2 SASEGT. The CDR3 nucleotides are TGTGCCAGCAGTGAAGGGACAGTGAGCTCCTACGAGCAGTACTTC. Translating it yields CASSEGTVSSYEQYF.

The rearrangement uses TRBV7-2 and TRBJ2-7, with a tentative D call TRBD2 (6 bases). CDR1 and CDR2 from the germline V gene are SGHTA and FQGNSA. The CDR3 is 16 residues long. V lost 1 base, J lost 3 bases, and 16 bases lay in between. The CDR3 region has the DNA TGTGCCAGCAGCTTAGTGGCTAGCGAGAGAAACTACGAGCAGTACTTC. It codes for CASSLVASERNYEQYF. The full variable domain, its missing parts supplied by reference TRBV7-2 and TRBJ2-7, is GAGVSQSPSNKVTEKGKDVELRCDPISGHTALYWYRQSLGQGLEFLIYFQGNSAPDKSGLPSDRFSAERTGGSVSTLTIQRTQQEDSAVYLCASSLVASERNYEQYFGPGTRLTVT.

This chain links TRBV5-1 with TRBJ2-5, with a tentative D call TRBD1 (6 bases). V lost 4 bases and J 5 bases, leaving 15 bases between the germline ends. CDR3 size: 14 residues. Germline CDR1 and CDR2: SGHRS and YFSETQ. The CDR3 region is CASSPGGRVETQYF. The CDR3 region has the DNA TGCGCCAGCAGCCCTGGGGGCAGGGTGGAGACCCAGTACTTC.

The chain employs TRBV10-3 and TRBJ2-1; a weak D match, TRBD2 (5 bases). V was shortened by 4 bases and J by 4 bases, with 8 bases between the two germline ends. The germline V gene encodes CDR1 ENHRY and CDR2 SYGVKD. The CDR3 consists of 13 residues. CDR3 sequence (DNA): TGTGCCATCAGTGCCGGGGAATACAATGAGCAGTTCTTC. It is translated as CAISAGEYNEQFF.

The chain uses TRBV30 and TRBJ2-7; TRBD2 matches 7 bases. J gave up 6 bases and V 5 bases, and 4 bases lay outside the gene matches. The CDR3 runs to 11 residues. In germline, CDR1 is GTSNPN, CDR2 SVGIG (reference sequence). CDR3 sequence (DNA): TGTGCCTGGTCTGGGGGGGGCGAGCAGTACTTC. Residues: CAWSGGGEQYF.